The entry that follows covers one TCR beta chain sequence. This sample is part of a study of shared clonotypes between healthy human individuals. In germline, CDR1 is SGHTA, CDR2 FQGNSA. This CDR3 has 13 amino acids. V was shortened by 7 bases and J by 3 bases, with 11 bases between the two germline ends. CD4+ cell separation produced CD45RA+ naive and CD45RA-negative memory subsets. In the original processing: ImmunoSEQ supplied junction-only sequences lacking quality scores, so filtering was different. Method: immunoSEQ multiplex PCR; TCRdb's copy keeps in-frame clones and lacks some. Clone size and V and J calls were adopted from that table, with D and trimming inferred from the DNA. The data hold over 2 million clones, with about nine tenths observed a single time.

The chain recombines TRBV7-2 with TRBJ2-3; D is possibly TRBD2 (6 bases). The sequencing input was naive CD4+ T cells from PBMCs. Sample subset: CD45RA+ positively selected. This sequence was found in a man between 18 and 29 years old in good health. Some clones in this sample may be carry-over from other donors' samples. CDR3 nucleotide sequence: TGTGCCAGCACCTGGAGGGGTACAGATACGCAGTATTTT. Amino acids: CASTWRGTDTQYF.